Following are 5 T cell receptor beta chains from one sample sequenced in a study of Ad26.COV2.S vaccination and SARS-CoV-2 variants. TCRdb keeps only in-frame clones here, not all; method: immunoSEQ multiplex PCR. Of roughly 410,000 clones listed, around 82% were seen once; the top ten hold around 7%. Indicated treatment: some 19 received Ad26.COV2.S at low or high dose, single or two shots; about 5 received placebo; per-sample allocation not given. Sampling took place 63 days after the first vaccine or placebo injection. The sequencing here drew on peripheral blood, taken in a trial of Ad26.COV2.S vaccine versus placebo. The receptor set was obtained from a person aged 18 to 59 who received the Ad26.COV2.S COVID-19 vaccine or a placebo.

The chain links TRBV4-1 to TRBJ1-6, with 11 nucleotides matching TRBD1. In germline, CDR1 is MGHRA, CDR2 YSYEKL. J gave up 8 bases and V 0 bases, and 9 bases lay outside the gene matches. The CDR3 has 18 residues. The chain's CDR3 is CASSQDTGTGGGDSPLHF. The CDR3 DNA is TGCGCCAGCAGCCAAGATACTGGGACAGGGGGAGGAGATTCACCCCTCCACTTT.

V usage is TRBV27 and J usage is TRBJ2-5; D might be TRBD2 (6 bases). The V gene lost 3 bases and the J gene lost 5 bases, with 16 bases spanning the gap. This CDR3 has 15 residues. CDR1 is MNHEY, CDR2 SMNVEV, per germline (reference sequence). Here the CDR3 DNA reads TGTGCCAGCAGTTTTGGAGGGGCCCGTTGGGAGACCCAGTACTTC. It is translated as CASSFGGARWETQYF.

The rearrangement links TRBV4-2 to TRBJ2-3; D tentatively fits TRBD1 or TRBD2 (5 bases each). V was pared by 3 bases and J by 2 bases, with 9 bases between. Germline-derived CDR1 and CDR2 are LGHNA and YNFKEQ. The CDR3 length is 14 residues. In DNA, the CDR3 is TGTGCCAGCAGCCAGAGGGGCGACACAGATACGCAGTATTTT. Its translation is CASSQRGDTDTQYF.

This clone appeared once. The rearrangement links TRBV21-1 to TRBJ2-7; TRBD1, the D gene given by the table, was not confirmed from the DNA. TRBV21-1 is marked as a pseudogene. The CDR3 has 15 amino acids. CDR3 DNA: TGTGCCCTCCCCCGACAGGGCGGAAGAGCCTACGAGCAGTACTTC. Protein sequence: CALPRQGGRAYEQYF.

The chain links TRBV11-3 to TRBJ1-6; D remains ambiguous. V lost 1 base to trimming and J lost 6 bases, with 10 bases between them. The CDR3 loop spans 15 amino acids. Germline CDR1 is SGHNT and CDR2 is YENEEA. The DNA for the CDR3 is TGTGCCAGCAGCTTAGGACTTACCCGTAATTCACCCCTCCACTTT. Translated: CASSLGLTRNSPLHF. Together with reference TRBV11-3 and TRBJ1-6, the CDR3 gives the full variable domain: EAGVVQSPRYKIIEKKQPVAFWCNPISGHNTLYWYLQNLGQGPELLIRYENEEAVDDSQLPKDRFSAERLKGVDSTLKIQPAELGDSAVYLCASSLGLTRNSPLHFGNGTRLTVT.